Each of the 29 T cell receptor beta chains below was sequenced from the same sample in a study of T cell responses to AZD1222 COVID-19 vaccine. Sequencing used immunoSEQ multiplex PCR; TCRdb keeps in-frame clones, though not all of them. The data hold about 110,000 clones, with roughly nine tenths observed a single time. Material: peripheral blood, obtained on day 0 of AZD1222 vaccination. The origin of the receptors is an adult in good health.

This sequence joins TRBV2 and TRBJ1-4; no definite D call. Germline CDR1 SNHLY, CDR2 FYNNEI. This CDR3 contains 12 residues. The V and J ends lost 6 bases and 8 bases respectively, with 10 bases between them. CDR3 region: CASSPAPEKLFF. The CDR3 nucleotides are TGTGCCAGCAGCCCCGCCCCAGAAAAACTGTTTTTT.

The chain is built from TRBV5-1 and TRBJ2-7; 12 bases fit TRBD2. The trim removed 0 bases at V and 3 bases at J, leaving 10 bases unmatched. Germline CDR1 is SGHRS and CDR2 is YFSETQ. This CDR3 is built from 18 residues. The CDR3 is CASSLVRLAGATDYEQYF. As DNA, the CDR3 is TGCGCCAGCAGCTTGGTGCGACTAGCGGGAGCGACAGACTACGAGCAGTACTTC.

The chain has TRBV5-1 and TRBJ1-6, with unresolved D. CDR3 length: 15 amino acids. Germline V lookup: CDR1 SGHRS, CDR2 YFSETQ. Trimming removed 1 base from V and 8 bases from J, with 13 bases in between. CDR3 residues: CASSLNTAVYSPLHF. CDR3 DNA: TGCGCCAGCAGCTTGAACACCGCTGTCTATTCACCCCTCCACTTT.

The chain links TRBV29-1 to TRBJ2-7; D possibly corresponds to TRBD2 (7 bases). This CDR3 has 11 residues. V gave up 8 bases and J gave up 6 bases, with 14 bases separating them. CDR1 SQVTM and CDR2 ANQGSEA come from the germline V gene. CDR3 sequence (DNA): TGCAGCTCGGGCCGGGGGGCCGAGCAGTACTTC. This translates into CSSGRGAEQYF.

The rearrangement links TRBV4-2 to TRBJ2-3, with TRBD2 matching over 11 bases. The germline V gene has CDR1 LGHNA and CDR2 YNFKEQ. After removal of 0 bases from V and 2 bases from J, the junction contained 19 bases not matched to a gene. The CDR3 runs to 22 residues. DNA for the CDR3: TGTGCCAGCAGCCAAGACCCCAATTTAACTAGCGGGAGTGAGTTTCCCACAGATACGCAGTATTTT. Amino acids: CASSQDPNLTSGSEFPTDTQYF.

Here the CDR3 reads CASSLAGPGMGYGYTF. CDR3 in DNA: TGTGCCAGCAGCTTGGCGGGTCCAGGGATGGGCTATGGCTACACCTTC. The V gene is TRBV5-6, the J gene TRBJ1-2; tentatively, D is TRBD1 (5 bases). Looked up from germline, CDR1 is SGHDT and CDR2 is YYEEEE. The V and J ends lost 0 bases and 4 bases respectively, with 16 bases between them. The CDR3 is 16 residues long.

J is TRBJ1-2 and V is TRBV10-3; a weak D match, TRBD1 (6 bases). The germline CDR1 and CDR2 sequences are ENHRY and SYGVKD. The length of the CDR3 is 13 residues. V was cut by 4 bases and J by 7 bases, with 13 bases left in between. Here the CDR3 DNA reads TGTGCCATCAGTGTGGGGGGGCGTAGTGGCTACACCTTC. The encoded protein is CAISVGGRSGYTF.

The genes are TRBV6-5 and TRBJ1-1; tentative D call: TRBD1 (5 bases). The germline gives CDR1 MNHEY, CDR2 SVGAGI. The length of the CDR3 is 14 residues. Trimming removed 5 bases from V and 0 bases from J, with 10 bases in between. CDR3 residues: CASSPGRMNTEAFF. CDR3 nucleotides: TGTGCCAGCAGTCCGGGACGGATGAACACTGAAGCTTTCTTT.

This clone was seen a single time. The chain couples TRBV7-9 to TRBJ1-1; D remains unclear. Between the trimmed V and J ends, which lost 7 bases and 3 bases, there was a span of 15 bases. CDR1 SEHNR and CDR2 FQNEAQ come from the germline V gene (reference sequence). This CDR3 spans 14 amino acids. The CDR3 nucleotides read TGTGCCAGCACCCCTCGAACCTCGGACACTGAAGCTTTCTTT. It encodes CASTPRTSDTEAFF.

The rearrangement links TRBV4-3 to TRBJ1-1, with TRBD1 as a possible D gene (5 bases). Trimming removed 0 bases at V and 6 bases at J, with 17 bases between. Per the germline V gene, CDR1 is LGHNA and CDR2 is YSLEER. This CDR3 spans 16 amino acids. CDR3 nucleotides: TGCGCCAGCAGCCAAGAAGGGGCTGGGGCGATATCTGAAGCTTTCTTT. Translated: CASSQEGAGAISEAFF.

The chain recombines TRBV5-1 with TRBJ1-2, with D uncertain. In germline, CDR1 is SGHRS, CDR2 YFSETQ. CDR3 size: 16 residues. The V end was cut by 0 bases, the J end by 6 bases, with 18 bases between. CDR3 coding DNA: TGCGCCAGCAGCTTGGACCAACTCCGACCTATCGATGGCTACACCTTC. As protein: CASSLDQLRPIDGYTF. The entire variable domain, with the rest obtained from reference TRBV5-1 and TRBJ1-2, is as follows: KAGVTQTPRYLIKTRGQQVTLSCSPISGHRSVSWYQQTPGQGLQFLFEYFSETQRNKGNFPGRFSGRQFSNSRSEMNVSTLELGDSALYLCASSLDQLRPIDGYTFGSGTRLTVV.

DNA for the CDR3: TGTGCCAGCTCCCCGGGAGGGGCAAGTGAGCTCTCTGGAAACACCATATATTTT. Amino acid sequence: CASSPGGASELSGNTIYF. The genes are TRBV18 and TRBJ1-3, with D perhaps matching TRBD1 (5 bases). The germline V gene has CDR1 KGHSH and CDR2 LQKENI. CDR3 length equals 18 residues. Trimming cost V 6 bases and J 0 bases, with 21 bases left between them.

V is TRBV7-3 and J is TRBJ1-1, with TRBD1 as a possible D gene (6 bases). CDR1 and CDR2 from the germline V gene are SGHTA and FQGTGA. Between the trimmed V and J ends, which lost 4 bases and 2 bases, there was a span of 11 bases. CDR3 length: 14 residues. CDR3 in amino acids: CASSSTTGNTEAFF. DNA for the CDR3: TGTGCCAGCAGCTCAACGACAGGTAACACTGAAGCTTTCTTT.

This chain joins TRBV4-1 and TRBJ1-1; D unresolved. Germline assignment: CDR1 MGHRA and CDR2 YSYEKL. The CDR3 extends over 14 amino acids. Between the trimmed V and J ends, which lost 3 bases and 4 bases, there was a span of 12 bases. The CDR3 DNA sequence: TGCGCCAGCAGCCATATCCAGGACGGCACTGAAGCTTTCTTT. Its translation: CASSHIQDGTEAFF.

For this clone: Other DNA sequences in this specimen translate into the identical CDR3. This chain uses TRBV27 with TRBJ1-1; 8 bases line up with TRBD1. V gave up 5 bases and J gave up 5 bases; unmatched junction bases: 4. The CDR3 loop spans 13 amino acids. CDR1 and CDR2 (germline): MNHEY, SMNVEV (reference sequence). CDR3 nucleotide sequence: TGTGCCAGCAGTCTGACAGGGGATACTGAAGCTTTCTTT. It encodes CASSLTGDTEAFF.

In nucleotides, the CDR3 is TGTGCCAGCAGTGACAGTACTTCAGGTGAAGCTTTCTTT. Amino acids: CASSDSTSGEAFF. The chain combines TRBV6-2 or TRBV6-3 with TRBJ1-1; possible D gene TRBD1, 5 bases. This CDR3 is built from 13 residues. Trimming removed 5 bases at V and 7 bases at J, with 14 bases between. Looked up from germline, CDR1 is MNHEY and CDR2 is SVGEGT.

The chain combines TRBV19 with TRBJ2-7; D possibly corresponds to TRBD2 (6 bases). The CDR3 covers 14 residues. Germline lookup yields CDR1 LNHDA and CDR2 SQIVND (reference sequence). The V end lost 1 base, the J end lost 2 bases, and 9 bases lay between the germline ends. CDR3: CASSIVGGTYEQYF. DNA for the CDR3: TGTGCCAGTAGTATAGTTGGGGGGACCTACGAGCAGTACTTC.

The chain employs TRBV12-3 or TRBV12-4 and TRBJ2-3; D uncertain. The CDR3 contains 12 residues. Trimming removed 2 bases from V and 8 bases from J, with 8 bases in between. CDR3 DNA: TGTGCCAGCAGTTTAAGGTCGGGTACGCAGTATTTT. Translated, it gives CASSLRSGTQYF.

Only one count was recorded for this clone. The gene calls are TRBV18 and TRBJ2-1; no definite D call. V was clipped by 2 bases and J by 8 bases, with 13 bases between them. CDR1 KGHSH and CDR2 LQKENI come from the germline V gene. This CDR3 comprises 14 residues. The CDR3, as DNA: TGTGCCAGCTCACCAAGCTCAGGTAACGATGAGCAGTTCTTC. As protein: CASSPSSGNDEQFF.

Here the CDR3 reads CAWSVGTVANTEAFF. CDR3 DNA: TGTGCCTGGAGTGTTGGTACAGTCGCGAACACTGAAGCTTTCTTT. This chain uses TRBV30 with TRBJ1-1, with unresolved D. The CDR3 contains 15 residues. Germline CDR1 GTSNPN, CDR2 SVGIG (reference sequence). Trimming removed 0 bases from V and 1 base from J, with 12 bases in between.

The rearrangement joins TRBV7-2 to TRBJ2-2; 7 bases align to TRBD2. Germline CDR1 SGHTA, CDR2 FQGNSA. This CDR3 has 15 residues. V gave up 6 bases and J gave up 0 bases; unmatched junction bases: 4. The CDR3 DNA sequence: TGTGCCAGCAGATTGGGAGGGACGAACACCGGGGAGCTGTTTTTT. Translated, it gives CASRLGGTNTGELFF.

J is TRBJ2-5 and V is TRBV11-2; 7 bases align to TRBD2. The CDR3 runs to 16 residues. V was clipped by 1 base and J by 3 bases; unmatched bases: 8. Per germline, CDR1 SGHAT and CDR2 FQNNGV. The CDR3 sequence is CASSLGFWEGEETQYF. The CDR3 DNA reads as TGTGCCAGCAGCTTAGGGTTCTGGGAGGGCGAAGAGACCCAGTACTTC.

The CDR3 nucleotides read TGTGCCAGCAGCCCCCAACAGGGGTTCAACTATGGCTACACCTTC. It encodes CASSPQQGFNYGYTF. The chain is built from TRBV7-8 and TRBJ1-2, with 7 nucleotides matching TRBD1. The CDR3 contains 15 residues. Germline trimming cut 5 bases from V and 2 bases from J; bases unmatched to any gene: 8. Germline CDR1 and CDR2: SGHVS and FQNEAQ.

J is TRBJ2-7 and V is TRBV5-1; 13 bases align to TRBD2. Germline CDR1 is SGHRS and CDR2 is YFSETQ. The CDR3 sequence is 17 residues long. Trimming cost V 4 bases and J 1 base; bases outside gene matches: 8. CDR3 sequence: CASSASGTSGTSYEQYF. In DNA form, the CDR3 reads TGCGCCAGCAGCGCCTCCGGGACTAGCGGGACTTCCTACGAGCAGTACTTC.

The sample holds a few counts of this clone. The chain is built from TRBV6-5 and TRBJ2-7, with TRBD1 matching 9 bases. Unmatched junction bases numbered 11, after V lost 6 bases and J lost 5 bases. The CDR3 is 15 amino acids. The germline gives CDR1 MNHEY, CDR2 SVGAGI. The CDR3 is CASSPQQGALDEQYF. The CDR3, as DNA: TGTGCCAGCAGCCCCCAACAGGGGGCCCTTGACGAGCAGTACTTC.

The V call is TRBV30, the J call TRBJ1-1, with TRBD1 as a possible D gene (5 bases). Germline V gene lookup returns CDR1 GTSNPN and CDR2 SVGIG (reference sequence). The CDR3 is 14 amino acids. Trimming removed 3 bases at V and 1 base at J, with 12 bases between. The CDR3 is CAWSRQSPNTEAFF. CDR3 bases: TGTGCCTGGAGCCGACAGTCCCCGAACACTGAAGCTTTCTTT.

This chain uses TRBV4-2 with TRBJ2-1; maybe TRBD2 (6 bases). There are 16 residues in the CDR3. V lost 3 bases and J lost 4, with 16 bases in between. CDR1 is LGHNA, CDR2 YNFKEQ, per germline. The CDR3 DNA is TGTGCCAGCAGCCACTCCGGGACTTCCACTTACAATGAGCAGTTCTTC. It is translated as CASSHSGTSTYNEQFF.

The rearrangement uses TRBV7-2 and TRBJ2-5; no clear D gene. From germline, CDR1 is SGHTA and CDR2 FQGNSA. The CDR3 totals 15 residues. Trimming removed 5 bases at V and 0 bases at J, with 13 bases between. The CDR3 sequence: CASSLGPQYQETQYF. The DNA for the CDR3 is TGTGCCAGCAGCCTCGGTCCACAGTACCAAGAGACCCAGTACTTC.

The chain links TRBV29-1 to TRBJ1-2; D might be TRBD1 (6 bases). This CDR3 spans 12 amino acids. Germline V CDR1 and CDR2: SQVTM, ANQGSEA. V was pared by 4 bases and J by 6 bases, with 12 bases between. CDR3 sequence: CSVVGQGNGYTF. Written as DNA, the CDR3 is TGCAGCGTTGTAGGGCAGGGGAATGGCTACACCTTC.